Below, 20 T cell receptor beta chains from the same sample are listed, as sequenced in a study of vaccination and CD4 T cells after COVID-19. TCRdb used MiXCR to reprocess the PCR reads, holding one entry per CDR3 protein. This table has some 28,000 distinct CDR3 sequences, under 60% appearing once. Time point denoted: late sampling 161 to 241 days after vaccination in a few convalescent patients. Sequences were derived from CD4+ T cells from blood, sampled about 7 months after SARS-CoV-2 vaccination. The receptors were gathered from a human donor who had recovered from COVID-19.

V is TRBV7-2 and J is TRBJ2-7, with D unclear. The V gene's germline CDR1 is SGHTA and CDR2 FQGNSA. Trimming took off 0 bases at V and 1 base at J, with 13 bases between the two ends. The CDR3 covers 16 residues. CDR3 sequence reads: CASSLASAPPSYEQYF. The CDR3 nucleotides are TGTGCCAGCAGCTTAGCCTCGGCACCTCCGTCCTACGAGCAGTACTTC. Together with reference TRBV7-2 and TRBJ2-7, the CDR3 gives the full variable domain: GAGVSQSPSNKVTEKGKDVELRCDPISGHTALYWYRQSLGQGLEFLIYFQGNSAPDKSGLPSDRFSAERTGGSVSTLTIQRTQQEDSAVYLCASSLASAPPSYEQYFGPGTRLTVT.

The chain links TRBV29-1 to TRBJ1-1; the D is unclear. Looked up from germline, CDR1 is SQVTM and CDR2 is ANQGSEA. The CDR3 totals 12 residues. The V end lost 0 bases, the J end lost 3 bases, and 5 bases lay between the germline ends. CDR3 residues: CSVEDRDTEAFF. For the CDR3, the DNA is TGCAGCGTTGAAGATCGGGACACTGAAGCTTTCTTT.

The chain couples TRBV7-8 to TRBJ1-2; 10 positions agree with TRBD1. The CDR3 loop spans 15 amino acids. Germline values: CDR1 SGHVS, CDR2 FQNEAQ. With 1 base clipped from V and 3 bases from J, the junction kept 2 bases outside the gene matches. This chain's CDR3 is CASSLGQGADYGYTF. In DNA form, the CDR3 reads TGTGCCAGCAGCTTAGGACAGGGGGCGGACTATGGCTACACCTTC.

The V gene is TRBV5-6, the J gene TRBJ2-7; D possibly corresponds to TRBD2 (6 bases). The CDR3 has 13 residues. V was cut by 0 bases and J by 3 bases, with 7 bases left in between. Per germline, CDR1 SGHDT and CDR2 YYEEEE. DNA of the CDR3: TGTGCCAGCAGCTTGGGGGGGGTCTACGAGCAGTACTTC. This translates into CASSLGGVYEQYF.

This clonotype has just a few counts. This chain joins TRBV7-2 and TRBJ1-5, with a possible D match to TRBD1 (5 bases). With 2 bases removed from V and 1 base from J, the gap between germline ends came to 6 bases. The CDR3 consists of 14 residues. Germline lookup yields CDR1 SGHTA and CDR2 FQGNSA. For the CDR3, the DNA is TGTGCCAGCAGCTTATGGGACAGCAATCAGCCCCAGCATTTT. Its translation is CASSLWDSNQPQHF.

The chain has TRBV7-2 and TRBJ2-6; TRBD1 agrees at 8 bases. Trimming removed 5 bases from V and 4 bases from J; junction bases left unmatched: 16. Germline V gene lookup returns CDR1 SGHTA and CDR2 FQGNSA. The CDR3 contains 19 residues. CDR3 loop: CASSPTGTGLVLGANVLTF. CDR3 bases: TGTGCCAGCAGCCCGACCGGGACAGGCCTTGTTTTGGGGGCCAACGTCCTGACTTTC.

This clonotype was detected only a few times. This chain joins TRBV7-2 and TRBJ2-2; D uncertain. The ends were cut back, 3 bases at V and 4 bases at J, with 9 bases in the middle. CDR1 SGHTA and CDR2 FQGNSA come from the germline V gene. CDR3 size: 14 residues. This CDR3 is CASSFSRFTGELFF. The CDR3 DNA is TGTGCCAGCAGCTTCAGTCGGTTCACCGGGGAGCTGTTTTTT. Based on the CDR3 plus reference TRBV7-2 and TRBJ2-2, the full variable domain is GAGVSQSPSNKVTEKGKDVELRCDPISGHTALYWYRQSLGQGLEFLIYFQGNSAPDKSGLPSDRFSAERTGGSVSTLTIQRTQQEDSAVYLCASSFSRFTGELFFGEGSRLTVL.

V gene TRBV6-1 combines with J gene TRBJ2-2, with D possibly matching TRBD1 (6 bases). This CDR3 comprises 15 residues. Germline CDR1 MNHNS, CDR2 SASEGT. V was shortened by 2 bases and J by 6 bases, with 13 bases between the two germline ends. The CDR3 DNA follows: TGTGCCAGCAGTGAATTGGGGGCTGGGGCCGGGGAGCTGTTTTTT. Translating gives CASSELGAGAGELFF.

The chain has TRBV11-2 and TRBJ2-3; the match to TRBD2 covers 11 bases. CDR1 SGHAT and CDR2 FQNNGV come from the germline V gene. Trimming cost V 3 bases and J 14 bases; bases outside gene matches: 16. The CDR3 runs to 16 residues. CDR3 sequence reads: CASSFGLAGGPWGRYF. Here the CDR3 DNA reads TGTGCCAGCAGCTTCGGTTTAGCGGGAGGGCCCTGGGGGCGGTATTTT. Using reference TRBV11-2 and TRBJ2-3 for the parts outside the CDR3, the full variable domain is EAGVAQSPRYKIIEKRQSVAFWCNPISGHATLYWYQQILGQGPKLLIQFQNNGVVDDSQLPKDRFSAERLKGVDSTLKIQPAKLEDSAVYLCASSFGLAGGPWGRYFGPGTRLTVL.

The rearrangement joins TRBV19 to TRBJ2-5; D is undetermined. Germline V gene sequence: CDR1 LNHDA, CDR2 SQIVND (reference sequence). V was pared by 6 bases and J by 5 bases, with 13 bases between. This CDR3 has 13 residues. The CDR3 DNA follows: TGTGCCAGTAGAAAGCCTCCGCGGGAGACCCAGTACTTC. It translates to CASRKPPRETQYF. The entire variable domain, with the rest obtained from reference TRBV19 and TRBJ2-5, is as follows: DGGITQSPKYLFRKEGQNVTLSCEQNLNHDAMYWYRQDPGQGLRLIYYSQIVNDFQKGDIAEGYSVSREKKESFPLTVTSAQKNPTAFYLCASRKPPRETQYFGPGTRLLVL.

The chain couples TRBV7-2 to TRBJ1-5, with TRBD1 identical over 8 bases. Per the germline V gene, CDR1 is SGHTA and CDR2 is FQGNSA. V lost 4 bases and J lost 6; bases outside the gene matches: 14. CDR3 length: 17 residues. The CDR3 loop reads CASSSESGTGRGQPQHF. The CDR3 coding sequence is TGTGCCAGCAGCTCCGAATCCGGGACAGGTAGGGGTCAGCCCCAGCATTTT.

V usage is TRBV7-3 and J usage is TRBJ2-1; D is undetermined. V lost 5 bases to trimming and J lost 3 bases, with 14 bases between them. Germline V lookup: CDR1 SGHTA, CDR2 FQGTGA. This CDR3 has 15 amino acids. CDR3 nucleotides: TGTGCCAGCAGCCCCGTCTCCGATGGCTACAATGAGCAGTTCTTC. Protein product: CASSPVSDGYNEQFF.

The chain carries TRBV2 and TRBJ2-5, with D perhaps TRBD2 (6 bases). Germline CDR1 SNHLY, CDR2 FYNNEI. Trimming took 1 base from V and 1 from J, leaving 10 bases between them. The CDR3 has 15 residues. The CDR3 coding sequence is TGTGCCAGCAGTGAAGTACAACTAGCCCAAGAGACCCAGTACTTC. This encodes CASSEVQLAQETQYF.

The chain combines TRBV7-8 with TRBJ2-7, with 13 bases fitting TRBD2. V lost 3 bases to trimming and J lost 6 bases; unmatched junction nucleotides: 11. CDR1 and CDR2 from the germline V gene are SGHVS and FQNEAQ. The CDR3 totals 17 residues. The CDR3 DNA follows: TGTGCCAGCAGCTTCGGACTAGCGGGGGTCCGAAGTGCCGAGCAGTACTTC. Protein product: CASSFGLAGVRSAEQYF.

J is TRBJ2-1 and V is TRBV6-1, with 8 nucleotides matching TRBD2. The V gene end was trimmed by 4 bases and the J gene end by 8 bases; junction bases not matched to a gene: 7. There are 14 residues in the CDR3. Germline CDR1 is MNHNS and CDR2 is SASEGT. In DNA form, the CDR3 reads TGTGCCAGCAGTGCGGGACTAGGGACCCATGAGCAGTTCTTC. Amino acids: CASSAGLGTHEQFF.

The chain has TRBV25-1 and TRBJ2-5; D possibly corresponds to TRBD1 (5 bases). Looked up from germline, CDR1 is MGHDK and CDR2 is SYGVNS. The V and J ends lost 4 bases and 1 base respectively, with 10 bases between them. The CDR3 totals 14 residues. The DNA for the CDR3 is TGTGCCAGCAGTGCATGGACAATCCAAGAGACCCAGTACTTC. It yields the protein CASSAWTIQETQYF.

This chain connects TRBV10-2 to TRBJ1-5; 7 positions match TRBD1. Germline CDR1 WSHSY, CDR2 SAAADI. The CDR3 is 14 residues long. J was trimmed by 2 bases and V by 6 bases; bases with no gene match: 4. The CDR3 reads CASRNRGGNQPQHF. The DNA of the CDR3 is TGCGCCAGCAGGAACAGGGGCGGCAATCAGCCCCAGCATTTT.

The chain joins TRBV15 to TRBJ1-5; 9 bases are a match to TRBD1. Germline V lookup: CDR1 LNHNV, CDR2 YYDKDF (reference sequence). Germline trimming cut 3 bases from V and 6 bases from J; bases unmatched to any gene: 6. There are 15 residues in the CDR3. CDR3 nucleotides: TGTGCCACCAGCAGGGACAGGGGACGGGGTCAGCCCCAGCATTTT. As protein: CATSRDRGRGQPQHF. The entire variable domain, with the rest obtained from reference TRBV15 and TRBJ1-5, is as follows: DAMVIQNPRYQVTQFGKPVTLSCSQTLNHNVMYWYQQKSSQAPKLLFHYYDKDFNNEADTPDNFQSRRPNTSFCFLDIRSPGLGDTAMYLCATSRDRGRGQPQHFGDGTRLSIL.

This clonotype appeared a single time. This chain uses TRBV19 with TRBJ1-1, with a weak D call TRBD1 (5 bases). Germline CDR1 LNHDA, CDR2 SQIVND (reference sequence). This CDR3 contains 18 residues. Deletions cut 5 bases from V and 2 bases from J, with 24 bases between. The CDR3 sequence: CASSSDFTGQGFNTEAFF. In DNA, the CDR3 is TGTGCCAGTAGTTCAGACTTCACGGGGCAGGGTTTCAACACTGAAGCTTTCTTT.

This clonotype was counted a few times. CDR3 loop: CASSEGHLSNQPQHF. DNA for the CDR3: TGTGCCAGCAGTGAAGGACACCTTAGCAATCAGCCCCAGCATTTT. The genes are TRBV6-1 and TRBJ1-5, with D uncertain. Germline-derived CDR1 and CDR2 are MNHNS and SASEGT. This CDR3 spans 15 amino acids. Trimming removed 1 base at V and 0 bases at J, with 7 bases between.